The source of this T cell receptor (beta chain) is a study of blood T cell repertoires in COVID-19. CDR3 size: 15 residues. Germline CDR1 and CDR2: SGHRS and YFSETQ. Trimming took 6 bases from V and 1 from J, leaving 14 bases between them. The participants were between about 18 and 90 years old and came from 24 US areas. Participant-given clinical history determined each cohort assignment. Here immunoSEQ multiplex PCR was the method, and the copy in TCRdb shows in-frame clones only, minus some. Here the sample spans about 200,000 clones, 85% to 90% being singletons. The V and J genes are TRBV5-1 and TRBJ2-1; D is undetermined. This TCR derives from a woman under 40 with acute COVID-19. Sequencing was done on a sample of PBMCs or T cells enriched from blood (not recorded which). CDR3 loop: CASKYSSISYNEQFF. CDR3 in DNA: TGCGCCAGCAAGTATAGTTCGATTTCCTACAATGAGCAGTTCTTC. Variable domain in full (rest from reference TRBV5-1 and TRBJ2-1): KAGVTQTPRYLIKTRGQQVTLSCSPISGHRSVSWYQQTPGQGLQFLFEYFSETQRNKGNFPGRFSGRQFSNSRSEMNVSTLELGDSALYLCASKYSSISYNEQFFGPGTRLTVL.